This entry lists 3 T cell receptor beta chains sequenced from one sample in a study of regulatory T cells in long-lasting Graves disease. For TCR beta, libraries came from iRepertoire HTBI primers and Arm-PCR of CDR3 regions. In TCRdb, the multiplex PCR reads were re-called with MiXCR into one record per CDR3 protein. Of some 330,000 distinct CDR3 sequences in the sample, approximately 23% are singletons; the top ten hold around a quarter. Sample time point: persistent/refractory GD, antithyroid drugs over 5 years with positive TRAb. The TCR library used RNA extracted from PBMCs. The sequenced sample was peripheral blood mononuclear cells (PBMCs), obtained when the disease was refractory, from a patient treated with antithyroid drugs. The receptors shown here come from a woman aged 40 to 55 with Graves disease.

This clonotype appeared many times. V and J are TRBV28 and TRBJ2-5; tentatively, D is TRBD1 (5 bases). The V gene lost 5 bases and the J gene lost 0 bases, with 13 bases spanning the gap. The CDR3 length is 15 residues. In germline, CDR1 is MDHEN, CDR2 SYDVKM. In DNA, the CDR3 is TGTGCCAGCAGTCTCCCTAACAGGTACCAAGAGACCCAGTACTTC. Encoded protein: CASSLPNRYQETQYF.

The chain has TRBV6-1 and TRBJ2-7, with D possibly being TRBD1 (5 bases). Germline CDR1 MNHNS, CDR2 SASEGT. Trimming removed 1 base from V and 4 bases from J, with 11 bases in between. The CDR3 spans 14 residues. CDR3 sequence (DNA): TGTGCCAGCAGTGAAGGGGGCAGGGAATACGAGCAGTACTTC. Translated: CASSEGGREYEQYF.

This chain uses TRBV28 with TRBJ2-3, with D tentatively TRBD1 (6 bases). Trimming removed 6 bases from V and 2 bases from J, with 15 bases in between. The germline V gene has CDR1 MDHEN and CDR2 SYDVKM. The CDR3 consists of 15 residues. The CDR3: CASSSEDSYTDTQYF. CDR3 coding DNA: TGTGCCAGCAGCTCAGAGGACAGTTACACAGATACGCAGTATTTT. Full variable domain (remainder filled in from reference TRBV28 and TRBJ2-3): DVKVTQSSRYLVKRTGEKVFLECVQDMDHENMFWYRQDPGLGLRLIYFSYDVKMKEKGDIPEGYSVSREKKERFSLILESASTNQTSMYLCASSSEDSYTDTQYFGPGTRLTVL.